This T cell receptor (beta chain) was identified during a study of T cell responses to AZD1222 COVID-19 vaccine. Study context: Pooled together were second doses at about 4 or about 12 weeks.

Trimming removed 6 bases at V and 2 bases at J, with 20 bases between. In germline, CDR1 is SGHTA, CDR2 FQGNSA. The CDR3 consists of 16 residues. Study results and caveats: Spike-specific TCRs gained breadth and depth after people received two AZD1222 doses. CD4 TCRs associated with vaccination spanned spike, dominating at 160-218 and 743-854.

Comments on this clone: The antigen remains undetermined.

Measured with immunoSEQ multiplex PCR; TCRdb has only the in-frame clones, and not every one. The sample yields more than 150,000 clones, 90% to 95% seen once. The TCR comes from an adult in good health. This specimen was peripheral blood, taken on day 0 of AZD1222 vaccination. V is TRBV7-2 and J is TRBJ2-7; perhaps TRBD2 as D (6 bases). CDR3 sequence (DNA): TGTGCCAGCAGTTTATCCCCCGGGGGACTTACCTACGAGCAGTACTTC. It yields the protein CASSLSPGGLTYEQYF.